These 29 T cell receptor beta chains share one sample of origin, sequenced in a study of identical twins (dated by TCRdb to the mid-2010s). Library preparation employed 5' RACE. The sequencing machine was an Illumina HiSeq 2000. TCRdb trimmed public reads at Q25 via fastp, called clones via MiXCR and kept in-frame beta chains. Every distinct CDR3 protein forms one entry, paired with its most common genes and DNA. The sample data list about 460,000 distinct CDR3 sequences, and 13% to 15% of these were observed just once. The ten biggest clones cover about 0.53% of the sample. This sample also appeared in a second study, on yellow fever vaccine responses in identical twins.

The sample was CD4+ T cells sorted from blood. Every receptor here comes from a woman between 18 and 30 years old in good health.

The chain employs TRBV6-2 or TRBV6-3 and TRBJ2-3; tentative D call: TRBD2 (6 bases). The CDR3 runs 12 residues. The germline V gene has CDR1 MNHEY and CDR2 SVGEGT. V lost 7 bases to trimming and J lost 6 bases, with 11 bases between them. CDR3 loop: CASNIGGDTQYF. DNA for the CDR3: TGTGCCAGCAATATAGGAGGGGATACGCAGTATTTT.

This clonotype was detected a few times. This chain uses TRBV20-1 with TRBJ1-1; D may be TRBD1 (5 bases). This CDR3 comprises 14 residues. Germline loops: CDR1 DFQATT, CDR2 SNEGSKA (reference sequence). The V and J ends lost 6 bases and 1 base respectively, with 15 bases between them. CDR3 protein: CSAERGSKNTEAFF. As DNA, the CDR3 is TGCAGTGCCGAACGGGGGTCTAAGAACACTGAAGCTTTCTTT.

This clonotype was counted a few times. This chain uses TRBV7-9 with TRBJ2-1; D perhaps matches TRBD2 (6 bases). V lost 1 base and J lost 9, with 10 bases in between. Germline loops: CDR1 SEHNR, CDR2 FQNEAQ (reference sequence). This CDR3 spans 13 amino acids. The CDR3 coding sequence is TGTGCCAGCAGCTTAGAGGCCGGGGGTGAGCAGTTCTTC. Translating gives CASSLEAGGEQFF. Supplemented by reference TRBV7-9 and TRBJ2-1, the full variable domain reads DTGVSQNPRHKITKRGQNVTFRCDPISEHNRLYWYRQTLGQGPEFLTYFQNEAQLEKSRLLSDRFSAERPKGSFSTLEIQRTEQGDSAMYLCASSLEAGGEQFFGPGTRLTVL.

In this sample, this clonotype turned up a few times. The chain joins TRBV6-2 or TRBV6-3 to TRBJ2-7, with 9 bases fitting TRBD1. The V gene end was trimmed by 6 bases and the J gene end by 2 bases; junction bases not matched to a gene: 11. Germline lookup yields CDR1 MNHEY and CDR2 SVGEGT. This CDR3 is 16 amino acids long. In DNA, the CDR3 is TGTGCCAGCAGAACCGGGACAGGGTATATGCCCTACGAGCAGTACTTC. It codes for CASRTGTGYMPYEQYF.

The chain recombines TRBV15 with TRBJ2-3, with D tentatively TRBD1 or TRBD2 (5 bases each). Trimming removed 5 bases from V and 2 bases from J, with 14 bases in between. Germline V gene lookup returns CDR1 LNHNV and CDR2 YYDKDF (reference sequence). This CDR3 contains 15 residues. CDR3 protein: CATSRDAMATDTQYF. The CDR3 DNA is TGTGCCACCAGCCGGGACGCTATGGCCACAGATACGCAGTATTTT.

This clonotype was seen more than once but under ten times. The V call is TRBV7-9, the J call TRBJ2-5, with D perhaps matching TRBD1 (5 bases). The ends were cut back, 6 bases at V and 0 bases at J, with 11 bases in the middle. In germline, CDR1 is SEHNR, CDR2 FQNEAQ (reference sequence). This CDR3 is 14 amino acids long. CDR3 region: CASSLDTHQETQYF. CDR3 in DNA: TGTGCCAGCAGTCTGGACACCCACCAAGAGACCCAGTACTTC.

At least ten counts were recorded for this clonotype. As DNA, the CDR3 is TGTGCCAGCAACCGGGACAGTAACACCGGGGAGCTGTTTTTT. This codes for CASNRDSNTGELFF. The V call is TRBV6-2 or TRBV6-3, the J call TRBJ2-2, with 7 nucleotides matching TRBD1. After removal of 7 bases from V and 2 bases from J, the junction contained 4 bases not matched to a gene. The CDR3 covers 14 residues. CDR1 MNHEY and CDR2 SVGEGT come from the germline V gene.

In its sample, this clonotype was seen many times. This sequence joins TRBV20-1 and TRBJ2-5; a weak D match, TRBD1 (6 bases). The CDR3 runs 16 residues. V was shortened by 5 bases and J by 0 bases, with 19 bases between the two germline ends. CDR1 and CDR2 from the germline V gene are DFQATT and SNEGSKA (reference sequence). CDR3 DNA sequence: TGCAGTGCTCAGCATTGGGGGACAACTAACCAAGAGACCCAGTACTTC. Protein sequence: CSAQHWGTTNQETQYF.

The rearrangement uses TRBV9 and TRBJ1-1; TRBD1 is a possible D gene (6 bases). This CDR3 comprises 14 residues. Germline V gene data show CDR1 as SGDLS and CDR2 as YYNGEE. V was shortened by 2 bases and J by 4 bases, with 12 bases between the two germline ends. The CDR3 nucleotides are TGTGCCAGCAGCGTTCGGGGGGGCATCACTGAAGCTTTCTTT. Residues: CASSVRGGITEAFF.

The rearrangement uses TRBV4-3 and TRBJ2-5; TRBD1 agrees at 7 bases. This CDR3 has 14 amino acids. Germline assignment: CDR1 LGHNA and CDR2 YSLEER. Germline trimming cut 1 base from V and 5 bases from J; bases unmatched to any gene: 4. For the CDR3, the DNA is TGCGCCAGCAGCCAAGTCGGGACAGTTGAGACCCAGTACTTC. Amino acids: CASSQVGTVETQYF.

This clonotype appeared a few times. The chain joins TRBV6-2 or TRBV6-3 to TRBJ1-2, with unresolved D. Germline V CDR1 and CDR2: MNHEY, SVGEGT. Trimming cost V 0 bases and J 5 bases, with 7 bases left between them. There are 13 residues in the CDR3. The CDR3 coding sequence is TGTGCCAGCAGTTACTCCCCTTCGTATGGCTACACCTTC. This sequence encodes CASSYSPSYGYTF.

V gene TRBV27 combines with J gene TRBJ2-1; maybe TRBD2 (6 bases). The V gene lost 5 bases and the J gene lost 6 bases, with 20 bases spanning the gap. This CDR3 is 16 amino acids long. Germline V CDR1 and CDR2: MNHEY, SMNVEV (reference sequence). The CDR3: CASSATSVQGGNEQFF. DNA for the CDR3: TGTGCCAGCAGTGCAACCAGCGTCCAGGGAGGCAATGAGCAGTTCTTC.

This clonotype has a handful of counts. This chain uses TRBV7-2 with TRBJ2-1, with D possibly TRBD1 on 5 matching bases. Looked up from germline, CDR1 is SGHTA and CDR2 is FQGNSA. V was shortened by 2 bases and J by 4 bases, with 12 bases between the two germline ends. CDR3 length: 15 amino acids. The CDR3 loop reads CASSLQVQGYNEQFF. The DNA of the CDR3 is TGTGCCAGCAGCTTACAAGTGCAGGGATACAATGAGCAGTTCTTC.

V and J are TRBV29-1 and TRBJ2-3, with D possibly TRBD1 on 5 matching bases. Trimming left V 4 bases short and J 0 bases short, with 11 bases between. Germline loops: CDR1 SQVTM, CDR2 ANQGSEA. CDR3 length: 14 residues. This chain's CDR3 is CSVGRQSSTDTQYF. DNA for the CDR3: TGCAGCGTTGGACGACAGTCAAGCACAGATACGCAGTATTTT.

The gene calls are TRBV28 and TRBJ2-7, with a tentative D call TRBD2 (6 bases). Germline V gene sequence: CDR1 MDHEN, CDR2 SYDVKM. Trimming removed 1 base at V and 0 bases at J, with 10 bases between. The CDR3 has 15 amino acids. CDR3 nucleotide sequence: TGTGCCAGCAGTTTATCGGGACTGCTCTCCTACGAGCAGTACTTC. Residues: CASSLSGLLSYEQYF. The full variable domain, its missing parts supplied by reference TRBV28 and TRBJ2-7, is DVKVTQSSRYLVKRTGEKVFLECVQDMDHENMFWYRQDPGLGLRLIYFSYDVKMKEKGDIPEGYSVSREKKERFSLILESASTNQTSMYLCASSLSGLLSYEQYFGPGTRLTVT.

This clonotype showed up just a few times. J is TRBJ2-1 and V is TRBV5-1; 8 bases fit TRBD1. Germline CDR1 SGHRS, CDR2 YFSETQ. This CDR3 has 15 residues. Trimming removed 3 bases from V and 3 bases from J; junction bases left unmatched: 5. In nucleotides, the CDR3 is TGCGCCAGCAGCTCCTTTGGGACAGGCTACAATGAGCAGTTCTTC. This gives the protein CASSSFGTGYNEQFF.

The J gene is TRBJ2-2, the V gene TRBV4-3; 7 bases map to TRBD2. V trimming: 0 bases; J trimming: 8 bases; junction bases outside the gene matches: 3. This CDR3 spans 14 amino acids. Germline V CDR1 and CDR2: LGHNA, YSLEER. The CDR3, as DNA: TGCGCCAGCAGCCAAGAAAGCGGGGTAGGGGAGCTGTTTTTT. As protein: CASSQESGVGELFF.

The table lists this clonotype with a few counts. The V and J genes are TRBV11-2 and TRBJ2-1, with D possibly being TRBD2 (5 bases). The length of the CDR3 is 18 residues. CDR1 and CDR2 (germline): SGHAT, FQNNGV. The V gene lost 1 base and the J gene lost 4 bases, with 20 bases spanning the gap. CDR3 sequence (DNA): TGTGCCAGCAGCTTAGTCGGCGGGCCACCTAACTATTACAATGAGCAGTTCTTC. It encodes CASSLVGGPPNYYNEQFF.

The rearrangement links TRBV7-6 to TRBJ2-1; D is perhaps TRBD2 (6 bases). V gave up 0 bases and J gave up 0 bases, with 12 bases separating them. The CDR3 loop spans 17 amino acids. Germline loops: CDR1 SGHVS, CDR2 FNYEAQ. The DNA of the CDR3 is TGTGCCAGCAGCTTAGCGGTCGGGGGAGGCTCCTACAATGAGCAGTTCTTC. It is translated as CASSLAVGGGSYNEQFF. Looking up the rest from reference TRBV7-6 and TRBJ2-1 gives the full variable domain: GAGVSQSPRYKVTKRGQDVALRCDPISGHVSLYWYRQALGQGPEFLTYFNYEAQQDKSGLPNDRFSAERPEGSISTLTIQRTEQRDSAMYRCASSLAVGGGSYNEQFFGPGTRLTVL.

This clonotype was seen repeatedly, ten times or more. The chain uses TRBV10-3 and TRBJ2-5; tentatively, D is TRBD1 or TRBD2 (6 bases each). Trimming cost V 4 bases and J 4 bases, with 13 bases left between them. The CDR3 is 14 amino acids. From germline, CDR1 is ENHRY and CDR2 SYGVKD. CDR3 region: CAISVRGGGETQYF. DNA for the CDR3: TGTGCCATCAGTGTCAGGGGAGGAGGAGAGACCCAGTACTTC.

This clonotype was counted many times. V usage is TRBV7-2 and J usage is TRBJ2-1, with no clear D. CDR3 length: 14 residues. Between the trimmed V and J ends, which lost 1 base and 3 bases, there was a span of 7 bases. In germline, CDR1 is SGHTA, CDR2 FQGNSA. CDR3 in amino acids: CASSLDPVYNEQFF. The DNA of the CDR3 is TGTGCCAGCAGCTTAGACCCAGTCTACAATGAGCAGTTCTTC. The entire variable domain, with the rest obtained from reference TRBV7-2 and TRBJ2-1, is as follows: GAGVSQSPSNKVTEKGKDVELRCDPISGHTALYWYRQSLGQGLEFLIYFQGNSAPDKSGLPSDRFSAERTGGSVSTLTIQRTQQEDSAVYLCASSLDPVYNEQFFGPGTRLTVL.

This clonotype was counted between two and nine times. The CDR3 spells CASSLVGVTYNEQFF. The CDR3 coding sequence is TGTGCCAGCAGCTTAGTTGGGGTAACCTACAATGAGCAGTTCTTC. This sequence joins TRBV7-9 and TRBJ2-1; D not certain. This CDR3 spans 15 amino acids. Germline CDR1 and CDR2: SEHNR and FQNEAQ (reference sequence). V was shortened by 1 base and J by 2 bases, with 9 bases between the two germline ends.

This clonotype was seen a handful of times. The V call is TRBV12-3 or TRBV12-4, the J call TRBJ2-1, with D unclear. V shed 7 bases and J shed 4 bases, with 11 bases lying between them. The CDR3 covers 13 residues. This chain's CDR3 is CASILIGYNEQFF. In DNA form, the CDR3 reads TGTGCCAGCATCCTAATCGGGTACAATGAGCAGTTCTTC.

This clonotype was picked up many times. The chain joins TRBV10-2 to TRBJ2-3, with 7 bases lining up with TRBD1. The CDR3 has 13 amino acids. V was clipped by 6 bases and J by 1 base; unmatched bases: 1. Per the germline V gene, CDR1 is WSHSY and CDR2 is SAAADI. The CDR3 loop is CASRRGRTDTQYF. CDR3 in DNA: TGCGCCAGCAGGAGGGGGCGCACAGATACGCAGTATTTT.

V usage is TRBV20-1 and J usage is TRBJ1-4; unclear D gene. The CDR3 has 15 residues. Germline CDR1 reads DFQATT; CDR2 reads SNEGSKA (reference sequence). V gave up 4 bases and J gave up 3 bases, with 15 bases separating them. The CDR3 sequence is CSATHQAVSNEKLFF. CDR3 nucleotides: TGCAGTGCTACTCATCAAGCAGTCTCTAATGAAAAACTGTTTTTT.

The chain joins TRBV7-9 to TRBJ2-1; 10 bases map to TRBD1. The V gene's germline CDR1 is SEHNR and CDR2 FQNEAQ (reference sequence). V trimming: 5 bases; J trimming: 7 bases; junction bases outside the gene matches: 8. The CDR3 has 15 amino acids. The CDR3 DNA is TGTGCCAGCAGCACCGGGACAGGGGTTTGGAATGAGCAGTTCTTC. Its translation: CASSTGTGVWNEQFF.

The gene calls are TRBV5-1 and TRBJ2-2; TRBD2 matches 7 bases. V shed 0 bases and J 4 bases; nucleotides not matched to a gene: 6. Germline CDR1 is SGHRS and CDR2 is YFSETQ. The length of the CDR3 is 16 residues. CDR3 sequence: CASSLAGTIITGELFF. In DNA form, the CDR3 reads TGCGCCAGCAGCTTGGCCGGGACTATAATCACCGGGGAGCTGTTTTTT.

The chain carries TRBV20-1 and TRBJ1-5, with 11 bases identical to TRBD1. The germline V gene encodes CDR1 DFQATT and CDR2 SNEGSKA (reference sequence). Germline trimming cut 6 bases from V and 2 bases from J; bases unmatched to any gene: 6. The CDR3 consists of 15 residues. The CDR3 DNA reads TGCAGTGCAAGGACAGGGGGCGGTGGCAATCAGCCCCAGCATTTT. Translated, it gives CSARTGGGGNQPQHF.

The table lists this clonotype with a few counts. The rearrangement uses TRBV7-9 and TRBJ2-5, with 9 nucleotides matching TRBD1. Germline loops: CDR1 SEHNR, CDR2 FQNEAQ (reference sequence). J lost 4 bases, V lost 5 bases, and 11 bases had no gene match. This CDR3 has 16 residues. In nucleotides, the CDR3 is TGTGCCAGCAGCCCCGAAGCCTACAGGGGGCGAGAGACCCAGTACTTC. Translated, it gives CASSPEAYRGRETQYF.